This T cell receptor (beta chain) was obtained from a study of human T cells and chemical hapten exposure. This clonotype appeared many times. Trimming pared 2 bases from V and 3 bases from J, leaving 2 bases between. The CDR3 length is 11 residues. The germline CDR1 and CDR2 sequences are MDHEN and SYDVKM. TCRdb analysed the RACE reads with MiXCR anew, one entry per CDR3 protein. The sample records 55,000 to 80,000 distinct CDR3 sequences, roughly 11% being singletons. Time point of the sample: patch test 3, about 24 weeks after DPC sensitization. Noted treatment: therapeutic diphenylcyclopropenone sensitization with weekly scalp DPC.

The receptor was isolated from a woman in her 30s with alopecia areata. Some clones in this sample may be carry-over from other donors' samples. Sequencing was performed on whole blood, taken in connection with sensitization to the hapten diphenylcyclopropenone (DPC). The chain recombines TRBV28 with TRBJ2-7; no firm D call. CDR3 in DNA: TGTGCCAGCAGTTTACTCTACGAGCAGTACTTC. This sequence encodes CASSLLYEQYF.